The rows below give T cell receptor beta chains drawn from one sample of a study of T cell responses to AZD1222 COVID-19 vaccine. Generated by immunoSEQ multiplex PCR, the TCRdb table keeps only in-frame clones and is missing some. The sample consists of around 120,000 clones, roughly 90% of them appearing once. The starting material was peripheral blood, obtained on day 0 of AZD1222 vaccination. The receptors originated from an adult in good health. CDR3s include the opening cysteine and the closing phenylalanine or tryptophan. D genes are given only for firm matches. Some rows have no size entry. The others give once, few or many, or a class for an expanded clone.

J gene: TRBJ1-1; V gene: TRBV11-2; clone size: .; D gene: .; CDR3 length: 11; CDR3 DNA: TGTGCCAGCAGCGGGGACACTGAAGCTTTCTTT; CDR3 protein: CASSGDTEAFF
J gene: TRBJ1-2; V gene: TRBV4-3; clone size: once; D gene: .; CDR3 length: 15; CDR3 DNA: TGCGCCAGCAGCCAAGATCTCCCCGGGAGCTATGGCTACACCTTC; CDR3 protein: CASSQDLPGSYGYTF
J gene: TRBJ2-3; V gene: TRBV10-2; clone size: once; D gene: TRBD1; CDR3 length: 15; CDR3 DNA: TGCGCCAGCAGTGCAGGGACAGGGTGGACAGATACGCAGTATTTT; CDR3 protein: CASSAGTGWTDTQYF
J gene: TRBJ1-6; V gene: TRBV6-2/TRBV6-3; clone size: .; D gene: .; CDR3 length: 16; CDR3 DNA: TGTGCCAGCAGCCAGCTCCGGCCCGTGGCGAGTTCACCCCTCCACTTT; CDR3 protein: CASSQLRPVASSPLHF
J gene: TRBJ2-5; V gene: TRBV11-2; clone size: .; D gene: TRBD1; CDR3 length: 14; CDR3 DNA: TGTGCCAGCAGCTTAACAGGGGGGACCCAGACCCAGTACTTC; CDR3 protein: CASSLTGGTQTQYF
J gene: TRBJ1-4; V gene: TRBV20-1; clone size: many; D gene: .; CDR3 length: 11; CDR3 DNA: TGCAGTGCTAGAGATCGGGGTGGACTGTTTTTT; CDR3 protein: CSARDRGGLFF
J gene: TRBJ2-3; V gene: TRBV10-1; clone size: few; D gene: .; CDR3 length: 15; CDR3 DNA: TGCGCCAGCAGTGAGTCGGCGCTAGGTGGAGATACGCAGTATTTT; CDR3 protein: CASSESALGGDTQYF
J gene: TRBJ1-5; V gene: TRBV19; clone size: .; D gene: .; CDR3 length: 15; CDR3 DNA: TGTGCCAGTAGTATAGATCTCCTCGTACCCATGGGCCAGCATTTT; CDR3 protein: CASSIDLLVPMGQHF
J gene: TRBJ1-4; V gene: TRBV5-8; clone size: .; D gene: .; CDR3 length: 14; CDR3 DNA: TGTGCCAGCAGCTTGGAGACACTCGGGGAAAAACTGTTTTTT; CDR3 protein: CASSLETLGEKLFF
J gene: TRBJ1-3; V gene: TRBV11-2; clone size: .; D gene: .; CDR3 length: 11; CDR3 DNA: TGTGCCAGCGGGGCTGGAAACACCATATATTTT; CDR3 protein: CASGAGNTIYF
J gene: TRBJ1-2; V gene: TRBV6-5; clone size: once; D gene: TRBD1; CDR3 length: 13; CDR3 DNA: TGTGCCAGCAGATCACAGGGGGACTATGGCTACACCTTC; CDR3 protein: CASRSQGDYGYTF
J gene: TRBJ1-3; V gene: TRBV5-4; clone size: .; D gene: TRBD1; CDR3 length: 17; CDR3 DNA: TGTGCCAGCAGCTTGTTCGGACAGGGGACCTCTGGAAACACCATATATTTT; CDR3 protein: CASSLFGQGTSGNTIYF
J gene: TRBJ2-2; V gene: TRBV12-5; clone size: .; D gene: .; CDR3 length: 17; CDR3 DNA: TGTGCTAGTGGTTTGGTAAAGTCAGGGATGAACACCGGGGAGCTGTTTTTT; CDR3 protein: CASGLVKSGMNTGELFF
J gene: TRBJ1-2; V gene: TRBV19; clone size: .; D gene: .; CDR3 length: 15; CDR3 DNA: TGTGCCAGTAGTATAGATGGAGGGCAGGCCTATGGCTACACCTTC; CDR3 protein: CASSIDGGQAYGYTF
J gene: TRBJ1-1; V gene: TRBV7-2; clone size: .; D gene: .; CDR3 length: 15; CDR3 DNA: TGTGCCAGCAGCTTACGCCAGGGCGCTCTCCAGGAAGCTTTCTTT; CDR3 protein: CASSLRQGALQEAFF
J gene: TRBJ1-4; V gene: TRBV27; clone size: .; D gene: TRBD1; CDR3 length: 18; CDR3 DNA: TGTGCCAGCAGTTTATCGTCCCCTCGAAATGGACAGGGGAAAAAACTGTTTTTT; CDR3 protein: CASSLSSPRNGQGKKLFF
J gene: TRBJ2-5; V gene: TRBV27; clone size: .; D gene: TRBD1; CDR3 length: 13; CDR3 DNA: TGTGCCAGCCGAGGGACAGTCCAAGAGACCCAGTACTTC; CDR3 protein: CASRGTVQETQYF
J gene: TRBJ2-5; V gene: TRBV4-1; clone size: .; D gene: .; CDR3 length: 19; CDR3 DNA: TGCGCCAGCAGCCAATCACCCTTTGGGGAGGGGGCCCGGGGCGAGACCCAGTACTTC; CDR3 protein: CASSQSPFGEGARGETQYF
J gene: TRBJ2-7; V gene: TRBV6-5; clone size: .; D gene: .; CDR3 length: 14; CDR3 DNA: TGTGCCAGCCAAAGTAGTAGCGGAGGCTACGAGCAGTACTTC; CDR3 protein: CASQSSSGGYEQYF
J gene: TRBJ2-7; V gene: TRBV5-1; clone size: .; D gene: .; CDR3 length: 11; CDR3 DNA: TGCGCCAGCAGAGGAAGCTACGAGCAGTACTTC; CDR3 protein: CASRGSYEQYF
J gene: TRBJ2-5; V gene: TRBV7-2; clone size: .; D gene: TRBD1; CDR3 length: 15; CDR3 DNA: TGTGCCAGCAGCTTGGACAGGAGGTACCAAGAGACCCAGTACTTC; CDR3 protein: CASSLDRRYQETQYF
J gene: TRBJ2-2; V gene: TRBV5-4; clone size: .; D gene: .; CDR3 length: 14; CDR3 DNA: TGTGCCAGCAGCTTAAACCCTGACCCCGGGGAGCTGTTTTTT; CDR3 protein: CASSLNPDPGELFF
J gene: TRBJ1-2; V gene: TRBV2; clone size: .; D gene: TRBD1; CDR3 length: 12; CDR3 DNA: TGTGCCAGCAGTCGGGACAGCTATGGCTACACCTTC; CDR3 protein: CASSRDSYGYTF
J gene: TRBJ1-5; V gene: TRBV7-2; clone size: .; D gene: .; CDR3 length: 13; CDR3 DNA: TGTGCCAGCAGCCACCCCGGAGGTCAGCCCCAGCATTTT; CDR3 protein: CASSHPGGQPQHF
J gene: TRBJ2-5; V gene: TRBV11-3; clone size: once; D gene: .; CDR3 length: 12; CDR3 DNA: TGTGCCAGCAGCCTAAGCGGCAAGACCCAGTACTTC; CDR3 protein: CASSLSGKTQYF
J gene: TRBJ1-1; V gene: TRBV4-1; clone size: few; D gene: .; CDR3 length: 14; CDR3 DNA: TGCGCCAGCAGTTCTAGGCGGGGGCACACTGAAGCTTTCTTT; CDR3 protein: CASSSRRGHTEAFF
J gene: TRBJ1-2; V gene: TRBV3-1/TRBV3-2; clone size: few; D gene: TRBD1; CDR3 length: 16; CDR3 DNA: TGTGCCAGCAGCCAAGTCGGGACAGGGAAGGGGTATGGCTACACCTTC; CDR3 protein: CASSQVGTGKGYGYTF
J gene: TRBJ2-3; V gene: TRBV13; clone size: .; D gene: .; CDR3 length: 13; CDR3 DNA: TGTGCCAGCAGCTTAGCCGTAGCAGATACGCAGTATTTT; CDR3 protein: CASSLAVADTQYF
J gene: TRBJ1-1; V gene: TRBV5-1; clone size: .; D gene: .; CDR3 length: 12; CDR3 DNA: TGCGCCAGCAGCTTGCTGAACACTGAAGCTTTCTTT; CDR3 protein: CASSLLNTEAFF
J gene: TRBJ2-7; V gene: TRBV6-2/TRBV6-3; clone size: .; D gene: .; CDR3 length: 16; CDR3 DNA: TGTGCCAGCAGTCCACACACAGCCGGGGACGCTTGCGAGCAGTACTTC; CDR3 protein: CASSPHTAGDACEQYF
J gene: TRBJ2-7; V gene: TRBV27; clone size: .; D gene: TRBD2; CDR3 length: 15; CDR3 DNA: TGTGCCAGCAGTGTTGGACTAGCGGGGTCCTACGAGCAGTACTTC; CDR3 protein: CASSVGLAGSYEQYF
J gene: TRBJ1-4; V gene: TRBV7-9; clone size: .; D gene: .; CDR3 length: 16; CDR3 DNA: TGTGCCAGCAGCTTAGTGGGTGGTCATGCGGACGAAAAACTGTTTTTT; CDR3 protein: CASSLVGGHADEKLFF
J gene: TRBJ1-5; V gene: TRBV6-5; clone size: .; D gene: .; CDR3 length: 13; CDR3 DNA: TGTGCCAGCTTGGCAGCCTTCAATCAGCCCCAGCATTTT; CDR3 protein: CASLAAFNQPQHF
J gene: TRBJ1-5; V gene: TRBV30; clone size: .; D gene: .; CDR3 length: 13; CDR3 DNA: TGTGCCTGGGGGCCAGGGGATAGTCAGCCCCAGCATTTT; CDR3 protein: CAWGPGDSQPQHF
J gene: TRBJ2-1; V gene: TRBV3-1/TRBV3-2; clone size: .; D gene: TRBD1; CDR3 length: 15; CDR3 DNA: TGTGCCAGCAGCCAAGTGGGACAGGGGGTCGATGAGCAGTTCTTC; CDR3 protein: CASSQVGQGVDEQFF
J gene: TRBJ1-3; V gene: TRBV7-2; clone size: .; D gene: .; CDR3 length: 15; CDR3 DNA: TGTGCCAGCAGCTACTCTGCAGGGGCTGGAAACACCATATATTTT; CDR3 protein: CASSYSAGAGNTIYF
J gene: TRBJ2-7; V gene: TRBV19; clone size: .; D gene: .; CDR3 length: 12; CDR3 DNA: TGTGCCAGCGGAGGGCATGGTTACGAGCAGTACTTC; CDR3 protein: CASGGHGYEQYF
J gene: TRBJ1-1; V gene: TRBV19; clone size: .; D gene: .; CDR3 length: 13; CDR3 DNA: TGTGCCAGTAGTATAAGTGTGAACACTGAAGCTTTCTTT; CDR3 protein: CASSISVNTEAFF
J gene: TRBJ2-7; V gene: TRBV9; clone size: .; D gene: TRBD1; CDR3 length: 15; CDR3 DNA: TGTGCCAGCAGCGCTAATCCGGGACAGGGTTACGAGCAGTACTTC; CDR3 protein: CASSANPGQGYEQYF
J gene: TRBJ2-5; V gene: TRBV4-2; clone size: .; D gene: TRBD2; CDR3 length: 18; CDR3 DNA: TGTGCCAGCAGCCAAAGCGGAGGGCCAGCGGGAGGTCCGGAGACCCAGTACTTC; CDR3 protein: CASSQSGGPAGGPETQYF
J gene: TRBJ2-1; V gene: TRBV3-1/TRBV3-2; clone size: .; D gene: TRBD2; CDR3 length: 16; CDR3 DNA: TGTGCCAGCAGCCCAGGACTAGCGGACACCTACAATGAGCAGTTCTTC; CDR3 protein: CASSPGLADTYNEQFF
J gene: TRBJ2-1; V gene: TRBV6-2/TRBV6-3; clone size: .; D gene: TRBD2; CDR3 length: 15; CDR3 DNA: TGTGCCAGCAGCTCTAGCGGGGGCTCCTACAATGAGCAGTTCTTC; CDR3 protein: CASSSSGGSYNEQFF
J gene: TRBJ2-5; V gene: TRBV7-2; clone size: .; D gene: .; CDR3 length: 13; CDR3 DNA: TGTGCCAGCAGCTTCGGCGGGCAAGAGACCCAGTACTTC; CDR3 protein: CASSFGGQETQYF
J gene: TRBJ2-2; V gene: TRBV7-2; clone size: .; D gene: TRBD2; CDR3 length: 19; CDR3 DNA: TGTGCCAGCAGCTTAGCGGCGACTAGCGGGGGGCTAGGGACCGGGGAGCTGTTTTTT; CDR3 protein: CASSLAATSGGLGTGELFF
J gene: TRBJ2-1; V gene: TRBV7-9; clone size: .; D gene: .; CDR3 length: 15; CDR3 DNA: TGTGCCAGCAGCTTAGATGCGGGCCCCCGTGGTGAGCAGTTCTTC; CDR3 protein: CASSLDAGPRGEQFF
J gene: TRBJ1-1; V gene: TRBV27; clone size: .; D gene: .; CDR3 length: 13; CDR3 DNA: TGTGCCAGCAGTTCAAGGGTTCGGACTGAAGCTTTCTTT; CDR3 protein: CASSSRVRTEAFF
J gene: TRBJ2-7; V gene: TRBV5-1; clone size: .; D gene: .; CDR3 length: 12; CDR3 DNA: TGCGCCAGCAGCTTGGCCGGGTCGGAGCAGTACTTC; CDR3 protein: CASSLAGSEQYF
J gene: TRBJ2-2; V gene: TRBV5-1; clone size: .; D gene: .; CDR3 length: 16; CDR3 DNA: TGCGCCAGCAGCTTACAGGGAGGGTCGGGCACCGGGGAGCTGTTTTTT; CDR3 protein: CASSLQGGSGTGELFF
J gene: TRBJ2-3; V gene: TRBV9; clone size: .; D gene: .; CDR3 length: 13; CDR3 DNA: TGTGCCAGCAGCGATCTAGCGCGAGATACGCAGTATTTT; CDR3 protein: CASSDLARDTQYF
J gene: TRBJ2-3; V gene: TRBV5-1; clone size: .; D gene: .; CDR3 length: 16; CDR3 DNA: TGCGCCAGCAGCTCAACAGGGGGGGTGAGCACAGATACGCAGTATTTT; CDR3 protein: CASSSTGGVSTDTQYF
J gene: TRBJ1-5; V gene: TRBV7-9; clone size: .; D gene: .; CDR3 length: 14; CDR3 DNA: TGTGCCAGCAGCTTAAGAGGGGGCAATCAGCCCCAGCATTTT; CDR3 protein: CASSLRGGNQPQHF
J gene: TRBJ1-2; V gene: TRBV11-2; clone size: .; D gene: TRBD1; CDR3 length: 18; CDR3 DNA: TGTGCCAGCAGCCTATCCCTGGGGACAGATTACACGCGCGGAGGCTACACCTTC; CDR3 protein: CASSLSLGTDYTRGGYTF